A selection of T cell receptor beta chains follows, all from one sample in a study of blood T cell repertoires in COVID-19. The table came from immunoSEQ multiplex PCR; TCRdb's copy has only in-frame clones and leaves some out. Seen here are 150,000 to 200,000 clones, roughly 93% observed once, and the top ten hold roughly 2%. What was sequenced was peripheral blood. The source of these receptors is a woman aged 60-70 years with COVID-19, enrolled during active disease. CDR3s include the opening cysteine and the closing phenylalanine or tryptophan. D genes are given only for firm matches. Clone size is not always given. Where it is, it says once, few, many or a class for expanded clones.

abundance,j_gene,d_gene,v_gene,CDR3nt,CDR3aa
-,TRBJ1-1,TRBD1,TRBV30,TGTGCCTGGGTGGCCCCCCCGATACAGGGGGGCTTT,CAWVAPPIQGGF
-,TRBJ1-6,-,TRBV7-2,TGTGCCAGCAGCATCCCGGGGCCCCTCCACTTT,CASSIPGPLHF
-,TRBJ2-2,-,TRBV5-1,TGCGCCAGCAGCCAGGAGGGGGCCGCCACCGGGGAGCTGTTTTTT,CASSQEGAATGELFF
-,TRBJ1-1,-,TRBV19,TGTGCCAGTAGTATAGGATCTCCGGGCAGGGGCTACACTGAAGCTTTCTTT,CASSIGSPGRGYTEAFF
-,TRBJ1-2,TRBD1,TRBV6-2/TRBV6-3,TGTGCCAGCAGCCGGGACAGGGTGGACTACACCTTC,CASSRDRVDYTF
-,TRBJ2-4,TRBD1,TRBV5-4,TGTGCCAGCAGCTTGACAGGGGGTGACATTCAGTACTTC,CASSLTGGDIQYF
once,TRBJ1-2,-,TRBV4-1,TGCGCCAGCAGCCAAGATCCCGTGCAGGGATTTGCCGATGGCTACACCTTC,CASSQDPVQGFADGYTF
-,TRBJ2-5,-,TRBV5-1,TGCGCCAGCAGCGCCCGCCGGGAGACCCAGTACTTC,CASSARRETQYF
-,TRBJ2-7,-,TRBV5-6,TGTGCCAGCAGCTTTGTCTTAACGGACGAGCAGTACTTC,CASSFVLTDEQYF
-,TRBJ1-1,TRBD1,TRBV6-6,TGTGCCAGCAGACAAACAGGGGCTGGCACTGAAGCTTTCTTT,CASRQTGAGTEAFF
-,TRBJ2-1,TRBD1,TRBV7-7,TGTGCTAGCAGCTTAGGCGGGACAGGGATTAATGAGCAGTTCTTC,CASSLGGTGINEQFF
-,TRBJ1-2,TRBD1,TRBV4-3,TGCGCCAGCAGCCAAGATCTTTGGGACAGGGGGCGTTATGGCTACACCTTC,CASSQDLWDRGRYGYTF
-,TRBJ2-1,-,TRBV6-2/TRBV6-3,TGTGCCAGCAGTTATGGTAGCTCCTACAATGAGCAGTTCTTC,CASSYGSSYNEQFF
-,TRBJ2-2,TRBD1,TRBV4-3,TGCGCCAGCAGCCCTGCCTTTATTGGGACGACAGGGCCCGGGGAGCTGTTTTTT,CASSPAFIGTTGPGELFF
-,TRBJ2-7,-,TRBV21-1,TGTGCCAGCAGCAAATTTGGGGGGACCCGCTCCTACGAGCAGTACTTC,CASSKFGGTRSYEQYF
-,TRBJ1-5,-,TRBV7-2,TGTGCCAGCAGCTTAGCAGGGGACAATCAGCCCCAGCATTTT,CASSLAGDNQPQHF
-,TRBJ1-1,-,TRBV5-1,TGCGCCAGCAGCTTAGTAGGAGGGAACACTGAAGCTTTCTTT,CASSLVGGNTEAFF
-,TRBJ1-3,-,TRBV10-3,TGTGCCGTCCTGCCTCGGGAATTCTCTGGAAACACCATATATTTT,CAVLPREFSGNTIYF
-,TRBJ2-5,TRBD2,TRBV6-2/TRBV6-3,TGTGCCAGCAGCTGGATCGGGGGGCAAGAGACCCAGTACTTC,CASSWIGGQETQYF
-,TRBJ2-3,TRBD2,TRBV4-2,TGTGCCAGCAGCCAAGCGGGAGCGGGGACTAGCACAGATACGCAGTATTTT,CASSQAGAGTSTDTQYF
-,TRBJ1-3,-,TRBV25-1,TGTGCCAGCAGTGAATTTGCGGGCTCTGGAAACACCATATATTTT,CASSEFAGSGNTIYF
-,TRBJ1-1,TRBD1,TRBV19,TGTGCCAGTAGGGACAGGGTTGGAACTGAAGCTTTCTTT,CASRDRVGTEAFF
-,TRBJ2-2,-,TRBV9,TGTGCCAGCAGCGAGGGGACTCCGCCCGACACCGGGGAGCTGTTTTTT,CASSEGTPPDTGELFF
once,TRBJ2-3,TRBD2,TRBV9,TGTGCCAGCAGCGTAGTTGCTAGCGGGGGGCCGAGCACAGATACGCAGTATTTT,CASSVVASGGPSTDTQYF
once,TRBJ2-1,TRBD1,TRBV7-3,TGTGCCAGCAGCTTATACGCCCGGGACAGGGGCTATGAGCAGTTCTTC,CASSLYARDRGYEQFF
-,TRBJ1-4,TRBD1,TRBV6-5,TGTGCCAGCAGTTACTCGGGTAGAGGGGGCGAAAAACTGTTTTTT,CASSYSGRGGEKLFF
-,TRBJ1-6,TRBD1,TRBV4-2,TGTGCCAGCAGCCAAGATAAGGGACAGTTTATCGATAATTCACCCCTCCACTTT,CASSQDKGQFIDNSPLHF
once,TRBJ1-1,-,TRBV10-3,TGTGCCATCAGGGGGGAGGTGAACACTGAAGCTTTCTTT,CAIRGEVNTEAFF
-,TRBJ1-3,-,TRBV6-5,TGTGCCAGCAGCCTAGGAAGCTACTCTGGAAACACCATATATTTT,CASSLGSYSGNTIYF
-,TRBJ2-1,TRBD1,TRBV5-4,TGTGCCAGCCACCTCTCCAGGGGGCGCTTGATAGGCTACAATGAGCAGTTCTTC,CASHLSRGRLIGYNEQFF
-,TRBJ1-1,-,TRBV4-2,TGTGCCTCTCGGCGGGAAATGGACACTGAAGCTTTCTTT,CASRREMDTEAFF
-,TRBJ2-7,-,TRBV19,TGTGCCAGTAGTATTCAGGGTGGCTCCTACGAGCAGTACTTC,CASSIQGGSYEQYF
-,TRBJ1-3,-,TRBV7-2,TGTGCCAGCAGCGAGTGGGACTTGGGCGTGACTGGAAACACCATATATTTT,CASSEWDLGVTGNTIYF
-,TRBJ1-4,-,TRBV15,TGTGCCACCAGCAGTCTATCCAGGGACTTCGAAAAACTGTTTTTT,CATSSLSRDFEKLFF
-,TRBJ1-2,TRBD1,TRBV29-1,TGCAGCGTTGGGGACAGGGTCTCTGGCTACACCTTC,CSVGDRVSGYTF
-,TRBJ1-5,TRBD1,TRBV7-2,TGTGCCAGCAGCTTTGGTATCGACAGGGTTCAGCCCCAGCATTTT,CASSFGIDRVQPQHF
-,TRBJ1-1,-,TRBV9,TGTGCCAGCAGCGTGGAGCCTCGGGTGAACACTGAAGCTTTCTTT,CASSVEPRVNTEAFF
-,TRBJ1-1,-,TRBV6-2/TRBV6-3,TGTGCCAGCAGTTACCGAAAGGGGGAAGCTTTCTTT,CASSYRKGEAFF
-,TRBJ1-1,-,TRBV7-2,TGTGCCAGCAGCCTCGGGGGAGGGCAGAACACTGAAGCTTTCTTT,CASSLGGGQNTEAFF
-,TRBJ1-5,-,TRBV28,TGTGCCGCACAGACAGCAAGCAATCAGCCCCAGCATTTT,CAAQTASNQPQHF
-,TRBJ2-7,-,TRBV27,TGTGCCAGCAGTTTACAGGGAGGCGAGCAGTACTTC,CASSLQGGEQYF
-,TRBJ2-7,TRBD1,TRBV7-9,TGTGCCAGCAGCTTCGGGACAGTGCCACTGGACGAGCAGTACTTC,CASSFGTVPLDEQYF
-,TRBJ2-7,-,TRBV2,TGTGCCAGCAATGTGGCCGGAGGGTCCTACGAGCAGTACTTC,CASNVAGGSYEQYF